Given below is one T cell receptor beta chain in context. Germline V gene sequence: CDR1 MDHEN, CDR2 SYDVKM. The trim removed 5 bases at V and 3 bases at J, leaving 9 bases unmatched. The CDR3 is 16 residues long. The method was immunoSEQ multiplex PCR; TCRdb's version includes in-frame clones alone and lacks a portion of them. The sample consists of around 260,000 clones, roughly nine tenths of them appearing once. The data are from a study of blood T cell repertoires in COVID-19. Sequenced: peripheral blood. This sequence joins TRBV28 and TRBJ2-7; 11 bases match TRBD2. The TCR was taken from a man aged 35 to 55 who had recovered from COVID-19. The CDR3 DNA follows: TGTGCCAGCAGTAATAGCGGGAGGGCAAAGTTCTACGAGCAGTACTTC. It translates to CASSNSGRAKFYEQYF.